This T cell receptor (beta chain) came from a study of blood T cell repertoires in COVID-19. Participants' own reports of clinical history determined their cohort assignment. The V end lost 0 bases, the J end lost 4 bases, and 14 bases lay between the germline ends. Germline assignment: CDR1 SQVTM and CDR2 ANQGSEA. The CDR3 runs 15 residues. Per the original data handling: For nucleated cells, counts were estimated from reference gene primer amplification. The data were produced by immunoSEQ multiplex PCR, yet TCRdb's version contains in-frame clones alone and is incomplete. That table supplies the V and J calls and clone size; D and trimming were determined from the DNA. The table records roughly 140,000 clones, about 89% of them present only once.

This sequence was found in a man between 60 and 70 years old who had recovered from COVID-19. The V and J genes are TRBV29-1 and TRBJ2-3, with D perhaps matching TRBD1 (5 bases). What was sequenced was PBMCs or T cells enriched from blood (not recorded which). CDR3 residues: CSVEDIGRVADTQYF. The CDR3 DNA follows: TGCAGCGTTGAAGATATCGGCAGGGTAGCAGATACGCAGTATTTT.